This T cell receptor (beta chain) originates from a study of shared clonotypes between healthy human individuals. Overall study: Researchers assigned three CD4 naive, three CD4 memory, two CD8 naive and one CD8 memory plate to each donor.

Here immunoSEQ multiplex PCR was the method, and the copy in TCRdb shows in-frame clones only, minus some. The sample lists approximately 2.1 million clones, approximately 95% occurring once. CDR1 is MDHEN, CDR2 SYDVKM, per germline. This CDR3 comprises 14 residues. The V gene lost 4 bases and the J gene lost 5 bases, with 15 bases spanning the gap. This clonotype was sampled from a man younger than 30 in good health. Some clones in this sample may be carry-over from other donors' samples. The sequenced sample was naive CD4+ T cells from PBMCs. Subset in this sample: CD45RA+ positively selected. This chain links TRBV28 with TRBJ2-7; no firm D call. The chain's CDR3 is CASSSRPSGNEQYF. The CDR3 nucleotides read TGTGCCAGCAGTTCCAGGCCCTCTGGGAACGAGCAGTACTTC. Filled out from reference TRBV28 and TRBJ2-7, the complete variable domain reads DVKVTQSSRYLVKRTGEKVFLECVQDMDHENMFWYRQDPGLGLRLIYFSYDVKMKEKGDIPEGYSVSREKKERFSLILESASTNQTSMYLCASSSRPSGNEQYFGPGTRLTVT.